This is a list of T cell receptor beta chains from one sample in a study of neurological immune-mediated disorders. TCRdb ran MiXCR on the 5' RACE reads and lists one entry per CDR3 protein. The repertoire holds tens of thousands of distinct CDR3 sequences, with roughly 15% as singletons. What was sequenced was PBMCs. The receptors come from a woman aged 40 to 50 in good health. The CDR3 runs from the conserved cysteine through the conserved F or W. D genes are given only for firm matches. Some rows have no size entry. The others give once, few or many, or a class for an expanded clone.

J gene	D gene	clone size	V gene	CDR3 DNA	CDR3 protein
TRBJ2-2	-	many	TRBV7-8	TGTGCCAGCACCTCCCAGGGCGCGAACACCGGGGAGCTGTTTTTT	CASTSQGANTGELFF
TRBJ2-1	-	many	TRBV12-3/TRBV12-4	TGTGCCAGCAGTTTAGGGCCCCGTTCGCGGTTCTTC	CASSLGPRSRFF
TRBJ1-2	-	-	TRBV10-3	TGTGCCATCAGTGTCCGGGAGGGTATGGATGGCTACACCTTC	CAISVREGMDGYTF
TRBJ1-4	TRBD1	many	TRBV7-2	TGTGCCAGCAGCTTAGGAAGGGACAGAGGGGAAAAACTGTTTTTT	CASSLGRDRGEKLFF
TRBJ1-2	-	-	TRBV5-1	TGCGCCAGCAGCTTGGTTTCGGGGGGTAATGGCTACACCTTC	CASSLVSGGNGYTF
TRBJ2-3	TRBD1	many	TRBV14	TGTGCCACTACGGACAGGGGCACAGATACGCAGTATTTT	CATTDRGTDTQYF
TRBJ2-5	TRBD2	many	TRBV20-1	TGCAGTGCTCGACTAGCGGGGGGGGGGTGGAAGACCCAGTACTTC	CSARLAGGGWKTQYF
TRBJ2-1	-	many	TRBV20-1	TGCAGTGCTAGACCTCCTGTATACAATGAGCAGTTCTTC	CSARPPVYNEQFF
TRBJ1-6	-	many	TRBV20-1	TGCAGTGCTAGTGTGTTCCCAGGGAAGAGTAATTCACCCCTCCACTTT	CSASVFPGKSNSPLHF
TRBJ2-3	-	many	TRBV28	TGTGCCAGCAGTTTCTCTGGTGGAGGGACAGATACGCAGTATTTT	CASSFSGGGTDTQYF
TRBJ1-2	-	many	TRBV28	TGTGCCAGCAGTTTATACGGGGTTACCTATGGCTACACCTTC	CASSLYGVTYGYTF
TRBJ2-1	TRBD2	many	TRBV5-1	TGCGCCAGCAGCACCGGACTAGCGGAGGGGGATGAGCAGTTCTTC	CASSTGLAEGDEQFF
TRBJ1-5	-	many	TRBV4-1	TGCGCCAGCAGCCAAGATCCCCCCCAGACCGGGACAACTAATCAGCCCCAGCATTTT	CASSQDPPQTGTTNQPQHF
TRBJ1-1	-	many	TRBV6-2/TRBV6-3	TGTGCCAGCAGTTACTCCCGCTTGGGGAATCCTGAAGCTTTCTTT	CASSYSRLGNPEAFF
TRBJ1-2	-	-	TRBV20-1	TGCAGTGCTCGGTGGATCGGGGACGGCTACACCTTC	CSARWIGDGYTF
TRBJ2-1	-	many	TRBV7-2	TGTGCCAGCAGCTCCCTAAGGGGGGGGACCTACAATGAGCAGTTCTTC	CASSSLRGGTYNEQFF
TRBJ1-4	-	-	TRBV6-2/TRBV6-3	TGTGCCAGCAGTTCCCGAAACCGGGACGGGCCAACTAATGAAAAACTGTTTTTT	CASSSRNRDGPTNEKLFF
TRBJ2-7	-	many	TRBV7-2	TGTGCCAGCAGCGGTCTGGAGTTCTACGAGCAGTACTTC	CASSGLEFYEQYF
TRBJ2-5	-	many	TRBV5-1	TGCGCCAGCAGCCCGGATAGAGGGACTCCCAGAGAGACCCAGTACTTC	CASSPDRGTPRETQYF
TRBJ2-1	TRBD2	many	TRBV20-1	TGCAGTGCTAGGCTAGCGGGGGGGTACAATGAGCAGTTCTTC	CSARLAGGYNEQFF
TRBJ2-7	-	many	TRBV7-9	TGTGCCAGCAGCTCAGTAAGAGGGACCACCTACGAGCAGTACTTC	CASSSVRGTTYEQYF
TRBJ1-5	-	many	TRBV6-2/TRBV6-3	TGTGCCAGCAGGATACAGGGTCGGGTCAATCAGCCCCAGCATTTT	CASRIQGRVNQPQHF
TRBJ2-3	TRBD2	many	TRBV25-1	TGTGCCAGCAGTGAATCGGGAGGGACAGATACGCAGTATTTT	CASSESGGTDTQYF
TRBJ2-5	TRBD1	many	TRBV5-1	TGCGCCAGCAGCTTGGTAGGGGGCCCGGAAGAGACCCAGTACTTC	CASSLVGGPEETQYF
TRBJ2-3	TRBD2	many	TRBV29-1	TGCAGCGTTTCCTCTAGCGGGGCCACAGATACGCAGTATTTT	CSVSSSGATDTQYF
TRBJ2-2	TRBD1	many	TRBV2	TGTGCCAGCAGTTCTTTTGAGGGGGCCGGGATCGGGGAGCTGTTTTTT	CASSSFEGAGIGELFF
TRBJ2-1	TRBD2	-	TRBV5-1	TGCGCCAGCAGAGCGGGGGGGAACTACAATGAGCAGTTCTTC	CASRAGGNYNEQFF
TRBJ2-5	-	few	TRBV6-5	TGTGCCAGCAGCCTATGGCGGGAACAAGAGACCCAGTACTTC	CASSLWREQETQYF
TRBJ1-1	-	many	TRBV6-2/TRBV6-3	TGTGCCAGCAGTGCTGACAGGACCCTTATGAACACTGAAGCTTTCTTT	CASSADRTLMNTEAFF
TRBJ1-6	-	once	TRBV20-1	TGCAGTGCTAGCCCCAGGGCCCGGGATTCAACCATCCACTTT	CSASPRARDSTIHF
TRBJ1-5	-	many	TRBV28	TGTGCCAGCAGTTTATTGGGTTTCAACAGGGTAGACTATAGCAATCAGCCCCAGCATTTT	CASSLLGFNRVDYSNQPQHF
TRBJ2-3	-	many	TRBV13	TGTGCCAGCAGCTTTTTCGGCGATACGCAGTATTTT	CASSFFGDTQYF
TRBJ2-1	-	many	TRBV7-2	TGTGCCAGCAGCTCGGGACTCAACGCCGTTCACTTC	CASSSGLNAVHF
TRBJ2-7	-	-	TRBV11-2	TGTGCCAGCAGCTTAGGACGTCTGGGGGAGGCATCCTACGAGCAGTACTTC	CASSLGRLGEASYEQYF
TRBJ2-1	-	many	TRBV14	TGTGCCAGCAGCCCCTCCGGGGTGAGCTCCTACAATGAGCAGTTCTTC	CASSPSGVSSYNEQFF
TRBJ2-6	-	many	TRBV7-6	TGTGCCAGCAGCTTAGTTGACCTCTCTGGGGCCAACGTCCTGACTTTC	CASSLVDLSGANVLTF
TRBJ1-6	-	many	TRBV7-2	TGTGCCAGCAGTATAACCACAGTCGGCAGACCAAATTCACCCCTCCACTTT	CASSITTVGRPNSPLHF
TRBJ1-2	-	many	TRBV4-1	TGCGCCAGCAGCCAAGAACCCGGCCAAACCCGCTATGGCTACACCTTC	CASSQEPGQTRYGYTF
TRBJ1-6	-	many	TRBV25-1	TGTGCCAGCAGTGAATCGGCAGCCACAGATAATTCACCCCTCCACTTT	CASSESAATDNSPLHF
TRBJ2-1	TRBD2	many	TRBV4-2	TGTGCCAGCAGCCTTATGACTAGCGGGGATTACAATGAGCAGTTCTTC	CASSLMTSGDYNEQFF
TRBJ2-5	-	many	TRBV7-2	TGTGCCAGCAGCCGGGTAGCGATTGGCATTGAGACCCAGTACTTC	CASSRVAIGIETQYF
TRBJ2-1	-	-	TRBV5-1	TGCGCCAGGAGCTCCCCTGGCACTTACAATGAGCAGTTCTTC	CARSSPGTYNEQFF
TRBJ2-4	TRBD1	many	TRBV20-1	TGCAGTGCTAACCCAGGGGGTCAGAAACAGCGGTACTTC	CSANPGGQKQRYF
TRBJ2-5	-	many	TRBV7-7	TGTGCCAGCAGCAGGACAGAAGAGCGGACCCAGTACTTC	CASSRTEERTQYF
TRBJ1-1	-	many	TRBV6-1	TGTGCCAGCAGTGAAGTCGGAGGGGGGCGAACTGAAGCTTTCTTT	CASSEVGGGRTEAFF